This TCR beta chain emerged from a study of shared clonotypes between healthy human individuals (dated by TCRdb to 2020 to 2022). Study-level background: Three men and a couple of women, aged 18 to 49 years, made up the cohort. For each donor, three plates each were used for CD4 naive and CD4 memory, two plates were used for CD8 naive, and one plate was used for CD8 memory. The study deeply sequenced blood TCR repertoires of several healthy adults to estimate repertoire size and the extent of clonotype sharing between individuals. To increase sequencing depth and limit assay-specific biases, TCR repertoire library preparation and sequencing were carried out by different laboratories using diverse techniques. Each donor's leukapheresis produced roughly between about 0.9 and 9.5 billion PBMCs. Study-level results and caveats: Compared with non-shared clonotypes, clonotypes shared by all four sorted-subset donors had higher generation probabilities. Even with the large sequencing depth, rarefaction of the sorted-subset datasets indicated that sequencing was incomplete. Pairwise subsampling indicated that sequencing depth was expected to affect the degree of clonotype sharing among donors. When a few donors were compared, the shared fraction of clonotypes was around 4.6% for naive CD4, roughly 3.3% for naive CD8, 2% to 2.5% for memory CD4, and 0.35% to 0.4% for memory CD8. Because the study included only a small number of donors, the genetic and exposure-history diversity represented was limited. Larger estimated clonotype richness was generally found for naive subsets than for memory subsets. Sampling was limited to blood, and TCR repertoires in tissue likely differ from TCR repertoires in blood.

Healthy HIV-negative adults with no recently reported acute infections or vaccinations were included as donors. Every donor was a Caucasian adult living in Nashville, Tennessee, USA. CD4+ T cells were enriched through magnetic negative selection, after which naive cells were positively selected on CD45RA and the remaining negative fraction served as the memory subset. Blood was obtained by leukapheresis, after which PBMCs were separated by Ficoll-Histopaque density gradient centrifugation and cryopreserved in liquid nitrogen vapor phase. Purity and quantity of every magnetically sorted T cell population were checked by analytical flow cytometry. Genomic DNA was isolated from every sorted fraction and measured by UV absorbance on a Nanodrop 2000c. Using the deep immunoSEQ assay, multiplex PCR amplified TCR CDR3 regions from genomic DNA. Genomic DNA extracted from each cell subset was distributed evenly over all wells of several immunoSEQ 96-well plates, and each plate served as one replicate. For sorted subsets, each replicate PCR was loaded with around 220 ng genomic DNA, equivalent to about 30,000 T cell genomes. The purified libraries were quantified using a Qubit 3.0 fluorometer, sized with a Bioanalyzer 2100, and then quantified again using the KAPA Library Quantification kit. Every immunoSEQ 96-well plate was sequenced on a separate single-read 150-cycle Illumina NextSeq 550 flow cell. The source study handled its data this way. Because only junctional sequences without quality scores were contained in the immunoSEQ output, filtering matching that applied to full-length reads could not be performed. Sequences were annotated with PyIR, a Python wrapper for IgBLAST v1.9, and V/J genes and CDR3 were assigned using IMGT germline references. Reads were filtered out if the reads had weak V/J assignments (E-value above 1e-6), no CDR3, stop codons, out-of-frame junctions, or ambiguous translated residues. V3J clonotypes were defined as sequences sharing the same inferred V gene, J gene, and CDR3 amino acid sequence. Percentage overlap between repertoires was calculated by dividing the number of shared unique clonotypes by the size of the smaller repertoire. Three approaches were used to assess repertoire richness: RTK rarefaction, the Chao1 estimator, and Recon v2.1 estimates of unobserved clonotypes. Generation probabilities for all TCRbeta clonotypes obtained by the gDNA method from a few donors were computed using OLGA. The table comes from immuneACCESS by way of TCRdb, which keeps in-frame sequences with V and J called. Part of the clones is missing from these tables; in studies checked, under half for an unresolved V gene and the rest for unknown reasons. That table supplies the V and J calls and clone size; D and trimming were determined from the DNA. Counted in this sample were about 1 million clones; about 77% of them appeared once. Approximately 1.5% of the sample is taken by the ten largest.

CDR1 is given as ENHRY and CDR2 as SYGVKD, both from the germline V gene. Measured from the cysteine to the phenylalanine, the CDR3 is 14 residues long. Only CDR3 DNA remains: 42 bases, in frame from the first base. The V and J ends are trimmed by 2 bases and 1 base, leaving 7 bases between them. For this clone: Its antigen remains unidentified. Base qualities are missing; no much larger clone stands one base away.

This receptor was taken from a man between 18 and 35 years old in good health. The sequence links TRBV10-3 to TRBJ2-3, with the D gene uncertain. Sequenced input: memory CD4+ T cells sorted from blood. The cell subset or site label, read with the paper, signifies: CD45RA-negative fraction. This receptor carries the CDR3 CAISEGLGTDTQYF. The DNA sequence is as follows: TGTGCCATCAGTGAGGGCTTAGGCACAGATACGCAGTATTTT.